Each of the 32 T cell receptor beta chains below was sequenced from the same sample in a study of CD8 T cells in Susac syndrome. Random hexamers served to reverse transcribe about 0.5 to 1 ug RNA. TCRdb itself ran the immunoSEQ multiplex PCR reads through MiXCR, one entry per CDR3 protein. The repertoire consists of hundreds of thousands of distinct CDR3 sequences, with approximately 85% occurring once and the leading ten covering more than 0.09%. Sequenced material: CD8+ T cells from PBMCs. The source of these receptors is a human donor with multiple sclerosis.

V gene TRBV5-4 combines with J gene TRBJ2-7, with TRBD1 matching 10 bases. In germline, CDR1 is SGHNT, CDR2 YYREEE (reference sequence). This CDR3 is 14 amino acids long. Germline trimming cut 7 bases from V and 2 bases from J; bases unmatched to any gene: 6. CDR3: CASATGTGAYEQYF. CDR3 nucleotide sequence: TGTGCCAGCGCCACCGGGACAGGGGCCTACGAGCAGTACTTC. The complete variable domain, with remaining parts taken from reference TRBV5-4 and TRBJ2-7, reads ETGVTQSPTHLIKTRGQQVTLRCSSQSGHNTVSWYQQALGQGPQFIFQYYREEENGRGNFPPRFSGLQFPNYSSELNVNALELDDSALYLCASATGTGAYEQYFGPGTRLTVT.

This sequence joins TRBV27 and TRBJ2-1; 11 positions match TRBD2. The V gene's germline CDR1 is MNHEY and CDR2 SMNVEV (reference sequence). V shed 5 bases, J shed 12 bases, and the junction held 9 bases outside the gene matches. The CDR3 sequence is 14 residues long. CDR3 in DNA: TGTGCCAGCAGTCCGGGACTAGCGGCACCCGGGCAGTTCTTC. This codes for CASSPGLAAPGQFF.

This chain uses TRBV29-1 with TRBJ2-1; 8 positions agree with TRBD2. CDR3 length equals 12 residues. Germline values: CDR1 SQVTM, CDR2 ANQGSEA. V lost 8 bases to trimming and J lost 10 bases; unmatched junction nucleotides: 10. CDR3 in amino acids: CSFVGGRREQFF. The CDR3 region has the DNA TGCAGCTTTGTCGGCGGGAGGCGAGAGCAGTTCTTC.

The V call is TRBV19, the J call TRBJ1-1, with D unclear. V was shortened by 7 bases and J by 6 bases, with 15 bases between the two germline ends. Germline loops: CDR1 LNHDA, CDR2 SQIVND (reference sequence). CDR3 length: 13 residues. The CDR3 DNA sequence: TGTGCCAGTAAAATTGGAGGAGCCGCTGAAGCTTTCTTT. Protein: CASKIGGAAEAFF.

CDR3 nucleotide sequence: TGTGCCTGGAGTGGGGTAGGAGGCGACGAGCAGTACTTC. It encodes CAWSGVGGDEQYF. The rearrangement uses TRBV30 and TRBJ2-7; possible D gene TRBD2, 5 bases. Germline CDR1 GTSNPN, CDR2 SVGIG (reference sequence). The CDR3 runs to 13 residues. Trimming took 1 base from V and 5 from J, leaving 12 bases between them.

This clonotype was counted a few times. The V and J genes are TRBV4-2 and TRBJ1-5; 7 nucleotides line up with TRBD1. Germline V CDR1 and CDR2: LGHNA, YNFKEQ. J gave up 3 bases and V 0 bases, and 5 bases lay outside the gene matches. This CDR3 is 16 amino acids long. This CDR3 reads CASSQERGQINQPQHF. Here the CDR3 DNA reads TGTGCCAGCAGCCAAGAGAGGGGACAGATCAATCAGCCCCAGCATTTT.

The genes are TRBV12-3 or TRBV12-4 and TRBJ2-3; D is ambiguous. Trimming pared 5 bases from V and 5 bases from J, leaving 11 bases between. The CDR3 loop spans 13 amino acids. The CDR3 DNA reads TGTGCCAGCAGTGGCCCCGGGCAAGATACGCAGTATTTT. Translation gives CASSGPGQDTQYF.

This clonotype was counted only a few times. This chain links TRBV19 with TRBJ2-7; D is ambiguous. Germline assignment: CDR1 LNHDA and CDR2 SQIVND (reference sequence). The V and J ends lost 2 bases and 3 bases respectively, with 14 bases between them. The CDR3 totals 15 residues. In nucleotides, the CDR3 is TGTGCCAGTAGTATAAACAATGAGAAGGGCTACGAGCAGTACTTC. Amino acid sequence: CASSINNEKGYEQYF.

The rearrangement uses TRBV5-1 and TRBJ2-5; no clear D. There are 13 residues in the CDR3. The V gene lost 0 bases and the J gene lost 5 bases, with 8 bases spanning the gap. Germline V CDR1 and CDR2: SGHRS, YFSETQ. The CDR3 protein is CASSLEQWETQYF. In DNA, the CDR3 is TGCGCCAGCAGCTTGGAACAGTGGGAGACCCAGTACTTC.

This clonotype showed up just a few times. J is TRBJ2-7 and V is TRBV5-1; D may be TRBD1 (5 bases). Trimming left V 1 base short and J 2 bases short, with 13 bases between. Germline values: CDR1 SGHRS, CDR2 YFSETQ. This CDR3 is built from 15 residues. This chain's CDR3 is CASSLFLRQTYEQYF. The CDR3 nucleotides are TGCGCCAGCAGCTTGTTTCTTAGACAGACCTACGAGCAGTACTTC.

This clonotype was recorded a few times. The chain recombines TRBV27 with TRBJ2-1; D is unclear. The V end was cut by 11 bases, the J end by 6 bases, with 20 bases between. This CDR3 contains 14 residues. Germline V CDR1 and CDR2: MNHEY, SMNVEV (reference sequence). The CDR3 here is CAVSALSPTNEQFF. The CDR3 coding sequence is TGTGCCGTAAGCGCACTGTCCCCGACCAATGAGCAGTTCTTC.

This chain joins TRBV12-3 or TRBV12-4 and TRBJ2-7, with 9 bases fitting TRBD1. The CDR3 runs 13 residues. V lost 3 bases, J lost 5 bases, and 2 bases stayed unmatched. The CDR3 loop is CASSFGQGNEQYF. The CDR3 nucleotides read TGTGCCAGCAGTTTCGGACAGGGGAACGAGCAGTACTTC.

This clonotype came up a few times. The chain joins TRBV27 to TRBJ1-1, with D tentatively TRBD1 (5 bases). Trimming removed 6 bases from V and 1 base from J, with 9 bases in between. The CDR3 sequence is 13 residues long. The germline gives CDR1 MNHEY, CDR2 SMNVEV (reference sequence). Here the CDR3 reads CASRLTGNTEAFF. DNA for the CDR3: TGTGCCAGCAGGCTTACAGGGAACACTGAAGCTTTCTTT.

The chain combines TRBV7-9 with TRBJ1-5, with TRBD1 identical over 8 bases. The germline CDR1 and CDR2 sequences are SEHNR and FQNEAQ (reference sequence). After removal of 5 bases from V and 2 bases from J, the junction contained 11 bases not matched to a gene. The CDR3 is made up of 17 amino acids. CDR3 in DNA: TGTGCCAGCAGCCACCCGGGGCAGGGGGCGGGCAATCAGCCCCAGCATTTT. The encoded protein is CASSHPGQGAGNQPQHF.

V usage is TRBV10-3 and J usage is TRBJ1-1; TRBD1 might be the D (6 bases). The germline CDR1 and CDR2 sequences are ENHRY and SYGVKD. The CDR3 contains 14 residues. V lost 4 bases, J lost 3 bases, and 12 bases lay in between. CDR3 region: CAISGGGLYTEAFF. The CDR3 DNA follows: TGTGCCATCAGTGGTGGGGGGCTCTACACTGAAGCTTTCTTT.

The J gene is TRBJ1-1, the V gene TRBV20-1; D remains unclear. Trimming cost V 7 bases and J 1 base, with 10 bases left between them. There are 12 residues in the CDR3. Germline lookup yields CDR1 DFQATT and CDR2 SNEGSKA (reference sequence). The CDR3 sequence is CSGLPPNTEAFF. In nucleotides, the CDR3 is TGCAGTGGTTTACCCCCGAACACTGAAGCTTTCTTT.

The genes are TRBV2 and TRBJ2-3; 7 nucleotides agree with TRBD2. This CDR3 has 16 amino acids. V gave up 3 bases and J gave up 3 bases; unmatched junction bases: 9. Germline-derived CDR1 and CDR2 are SNHLY and FYNNEI. The CDR3: CASSEAAGVKTDTQYF. The CDR3, as DNA: TGTGCCAGCAGTGAGGCGGCGGGAGTGAAGACAGATACGCAGTATTTT.

This chain links TRBV7-8 with TRBJ2-2; the match to TRBD2 covers 10 bases. The CDR3 loop spans 14 amino acids. The junction had 8 bases not matched to a gene; V was cut back by 11 bases and J by 5 bases. Germline CDR1 and CDR2: SGHVS and FQNEAQ. CDR3 region: CASVSGGETGELFF. CDR3 nucleotide sequence: TGTGCCTCAGTGAGCGGGGGGGAAACCGGGGAGCTGTTTTTT.

This clonotype is a singleton in its sample. One junction end disagrees with the germline gene, perhaps due to a read error. This chain links TRBV3-1 with TRBJ2-1; 8 positions agree with TRBD2. Germline values: CDR1 LGHDT, CDR2 YNNKEL (reference sequence). The CDR3 is made up of 16 amino acids. CDR3 residues: CAGSQSGGGGYNEQFF. The CDR3 DNA follows: TGTGCCGGCAGCCAATCAGGCGGCGGGGGGTACAATGAGCAGTTCTTC.

The V call is TRBV30, the J call TRBJ2-6, with D unclear. V shed 7 bases and J shed 2 bases, with 6 bases lying between them. There are 12 residues in the CDR3. CDR1 is GTSNPN, CDR2 SVGIG, per germline (reference sequence). The CDR3 bases are TGTGCCTCCCCAACTGGGGCCAACGTCCTGACTTTC. Amino acid sequence: CASPTGANVLTF.

The CDR3 here is CASRAGTSGFYEQYF. The CDR3 DNA follows: TGCGCCAGCAGGGCCGGGACTAGCGGGTTTTACGAGCAGTACTTC. The rearrangement joins TRBV5-1 to TRBJ2-7; 12 bases align to TRBD2. The CDR3 spans 15 residues. V dropped 5 bases and J dropped 4; count of bases not matched to a gene: 7. Germline-derived CDR1 and CDR2 are SGHRS and YFSETQ.

V usage is TRBV2 and J usage is TRBJ1-2, with D possibly matching TRBD1 (5 bases). Trimming took off 4 bases at V and 4 bases at J, with 13 bases between the two ends. The CDR3 runs to 14 residues. Germline CDR1 is SNHLY and CDR2 is FYNNEI. This CDR3 is CASSVGADVYGYTF. In DNA, the CDR3 is TGTGCCAGCAGTGTCGGGGCAGACGTCTATGGCTACACCTTC.

The chain has TRBV27 and TRBJ2-7; tentative D call: TRBD2 (6 bases). CDR3 length equals 18 residues. The germline gives CDR1 MNHEY, CDR2 SMNVEV (reference sequence). The ends were cut back, 5 bases at V and 7 bases at J, with 30 bases in the middle. The CDR3 sequence is CASSTRDAGNGRPGEQYF. CDR3 DNA: TGTGCCAGCAGTACGAGGGACGCGGGGAACGGGAGACCGGGAGAGCAGTACTTC.

The chain recombines TRBV30 with TRBJ1-1; D might be TRBD1 (5 bases). CDR3 length: 14 residues. V was trimmed by 2 bases and J by 6 bases, leaving 16 bases between them. Per germline, CDR1 GTSNPN and CDR2 SVGIG (reference sequence). The CDR3 reads CAWSLTPGIAEAFF. For the CDR3, the DNA is TGTGCCTGGAGTCTTACTCCAGGGATAGCTGAAGCTTTCTTT.

This chain connects TRBV2 to TRBJ2-7; TRBD1 aligns across 9 bases. This CDR3 has 16 amino acids. V lost 10 bases and J lost 2; bases outside the gene matches: 15. The germline CDR1 and CDR2 sequences are SNHLY and FYNNEI. CDR3 DNA sequence: TGTGCCACCCTAACAAACAGGGGGCTATCGACCTACGAGCAGTACTTC. Translating gives CATLTNRGLSTYEQYF.

This chain links TRBV12-3 or TRBV12-4 with TRBJ1-2; D is unclear. The CDR3 has 12 residues. The germline V and J ends were trimmed by 2 bases and 8 bases, with 9 bases remaining between them. The CDR3 coding sequence is TGTGCCAGCAGTTTAACCTCGGTGGGCTACACCTTC. Translating gives CASSLTSVGYTF.

The chain recombines TRBV9 with TRBJ2-1, with D possibly matching TRBD2 (5 bases). Germline-derived CDR1 and CDR2 are SGDLS and YYNGEE. With 4 bases removed from V and 8 bases from J, the gap between germline ends came to 10 bases. This CDR3 contains 12 residues. This CDR3 is CASSFSVYEQFF. The CDR3 DNA reads as TGTGCCAGCAGCTTTAGCGTCTATGAGCAGTTCTTC.

The V call is TRBV9, the J call TRBJ1-5; D may be TRBD1 (6 bases). The CDR3 has 14 residues. V lost 0 bases and J 4 bases, leaving 8 bases between the germline ends. CDR1 is SGDLS, CDR2 YYNGEE, per germline. In nucleotides, the CDR3 is TGTGCCAGCAGCGTAGGGGGGCTAAATCAGCCCCAGCATTTT. It translates to CASSVGGLNQPQHF. Variable domain in full (rest from reference TRBV9 and TRBJ1-5): DSGVTQTPKHLITATGQRVTLRCSPRSGDLSVYWYQQSLDQGLQFLIQYYNGEERAKGNILERFSAQQFPDLHSELNLSSLELGDSALYFCASSVGGLNQPQHFGDGTRLSIL.

The rearrangement links TRBV6-2 or TRBV6-3 to TRBJ2-7, with TRBD2 matching over 11 bases. With V trimmed by 5 bases and J by 2 bases, 14 bases remained unmatched. The CDR3 extends over 18 amino acids. Germline V gene lookup returns CDR1 MNHEY and CDR2 SVGEGT. The CDR3 loop reads CASSHTSAGTSGTYEQYF. The CDR3, as DNA: TGTGCCAGCAGTCATACTTCCGCCGGGACTAGCGGAACCTACGAGCAGTACTTC.

The genes are TRBV30 and TRBJ1-1; D might be TRBD1 (5 bases). This CDR3 region has 13 residues. Per the germline V gene, CDR1 is GTSNPN and CDR2 is SVGIG (reference sequence). Trimming cost V 2 bases and J 1 base, with 8 bases left between them. CDR3 DNA sequence: TGTGCCTGGAGTATTGGGGGGAACACTGAAGCTTTCTTT. This codes for CAWSIGGNTEAFF.

The CDR3 region has the DNA TGTGCCTGGGGTCCGTTTCGGCCGAACTATGGCTACACCTTC. Protein: CAWGPFRPNYGYTF. The rearrangement joins TRBV30 to TRBJ1-2; D gene uncertain. Trimming pared 5 bases from V and 2 bases from J, leaving 15 bases between. Germline CDR1 GTSNPN, CDR2 SVGIG (reference sequence). The CDR3 runs 14 residues.

The chain is built from TRBV2 and TRBJ2-3, with D possibly being TRBD2 (7 bases). Germline-derived CDR1 and CDR2 are SNHLY and FYNNEI. The CDR3 has 15 residues. V gave up 2 bases and J gave up 1 base, with 10 bases separating them. This CDR3 is CASSEPGGRTDTQYF. DNA for the CDR3: TGTGCCAGCAGTGAACCCGGGGGGCGCACAGATACGCAGTATTTT.